This entry is about one T cell receptor beta chain. This clonotype was counted a few times. It lacks a known antigen. Base-call qualities are not available, and no considerably larger clone is one nucleotide away. These data come from a study of blood T cells in healthy people across ages (dated by TCRdb to 2014 to 2015). The study in broad terms: In model experiments, template switching captured roughly one uniquely barcoded TCR beta cDNA molecule for every two T cells. The study measured age-related changes in TCR beta repertoire diversity using deep sequencing normalized with unique cDNA molecular identifiers. Two additional independent replicas of 1 million unique cDNA reads from the same blood draw were analyzed for two donors (one aged 18 to 30 and one aged 80 or older). Donors were grouped into four age groups: young (average about 15 years), middle-aged (about 40), aged (about 60) and long-lived (about 90). To avoid experimental bias, donors of different ages were randomly spread across the sequencing lanes.

The CDR3 sequence holds 16 residues, the cysteine and phenylalanine included. The read is trimmed to its CDR3 DNA, 48 bases read in frame from base 1. From a lookup of the germline V gene (reference sequence), CDR1 and CDR2 are MNHEY and SMNVEV. Relative to germline, V is 5 bases shorter and J is 1 base shorter, with 18 bases between their ends. Libraries were constructed by 5' RACE. The sequencer was an Illumina HiSeq 2500. A second PCR of roughly 6 to 11 cycles was run with a J-beta primer mix and a sample-barcoded 5' primer. A template-switch 5' adaptor carrying 12 random nucleotides introduced a unique molecular identifier onto each TCR beta cDNA molecule. At least 2.5 million CDR3-containing paired-end reads were obtained from each sample. First-strand cDNA was synthesized from all RNA with the Mint cDNA synthesis kit, primed by a TRBC-specific oligonucleotide. Following uracil-DNA glycosylase treatment, a first 18-cycle PCR with universal primers M1SS and BC2_uni_R was performed on all cDNA. The source study handled its data this way. For normalization, 1 million high-quality reads, each with a distinct molecular identifier, were randomly selected from each sample. Reads with shared molecular identifiers were discarded instead of being binned into consensus sequences. MiTCR, with a Q25 quality threshold and the strictest error-elimination algorithm, was used for CDR3 identification, clonotype clustering and error correction. A nonparametric unseen species model with Euler transformation was used to estimate lower-bound total TCR beta diversity. TCRdb itself trimmed the public reads at Q25 with fastp, ran MiXCR and retained productive beta chains. Merged by CDR3 protein, the rows form single entries marked with the most common genes and DNA. In this record, the V and J calls reflect TCRdb's handling and not the investigators' own analysis. The table for this sample lists 1.5 million to 2 million distinct CDR3 sequences; roughly 32% of them were counted only once. Roughly 12% of the sample lies in the top ten.

Donors were 35 to 40 systemically healthy Caucasian individuals from Russia aged roughly 6 to 90 years. Around 10 milliliters of peripheral blood were collected from each donor into EDTA-treated Vacutainer tubes. Ficoll-Paque density-gradient centrifugation was used to isolate PBMCs, with at least 6 million per sample. Total RNA was extracted from PBMCs with Trizol reagent, with at least 5 micrograms obtained per sample. Naive CD45RAhigh/CD27high T cell percentages were measured by flow cytometry on a PBMC aliquot from every donor. Paper-wide results and their limitations: Estimates of total diversity based on one million sequenced T cells were considered lower bounds and underestimates. As age increased, observed TCR beta diversity per million T cells dropped in a roughly linear way, and a significant reduction was already evident by age 40. Because donor CMV infection status was unknown, age-related changes in expanded clonotypes were potentially confounded. The long-lived group showed more naive CD4+ T cells, fewer expanded clones and increased TCR diversity than the aged group, suggesting age selection. Bulk unsorted PBMC profiling prevented conclusive comparison of naive and antigen-experienced compartments. Observed TCR beta diversity correlated strongly with the percentage of naive T cells measured by flow cytometry.

This receptor was taken from a woman aged 25 to 45 in good health. The receptor chain draws on TRBV27 and TRBJ2-7; TRBD1 is a weak D gene call, 6 bases matching. The material sequenced was blood. Read as DNA, the sequence is TGTGCCAGCAGTCCATCCATGGGGGCGGCGTCCTACGAGCAGTACTTC. It is translated as CASSPSMGAASYEQYF.